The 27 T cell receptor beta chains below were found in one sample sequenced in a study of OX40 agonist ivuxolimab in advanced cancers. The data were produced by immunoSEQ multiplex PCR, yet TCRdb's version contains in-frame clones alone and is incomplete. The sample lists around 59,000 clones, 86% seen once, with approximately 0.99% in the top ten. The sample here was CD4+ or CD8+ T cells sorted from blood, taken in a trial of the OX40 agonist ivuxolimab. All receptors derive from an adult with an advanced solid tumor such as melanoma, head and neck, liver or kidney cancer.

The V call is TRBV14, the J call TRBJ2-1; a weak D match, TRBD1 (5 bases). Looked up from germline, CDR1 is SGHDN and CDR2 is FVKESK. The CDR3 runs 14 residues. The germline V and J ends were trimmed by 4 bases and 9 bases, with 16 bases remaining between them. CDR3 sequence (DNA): TGTGCCAGCAGCCCAACCGGACCTAGGGGTGAGCAGTTCTTC. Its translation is CASSPTGPRGEQFF.

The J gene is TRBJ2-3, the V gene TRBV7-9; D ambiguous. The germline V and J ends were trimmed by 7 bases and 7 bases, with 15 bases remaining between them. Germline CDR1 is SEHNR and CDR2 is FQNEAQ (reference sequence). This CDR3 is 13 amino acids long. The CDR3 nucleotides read TGTGCCAGCACCCTTCCAGTGCACAATACGCAGTATTTT. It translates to CASTLPVHNTQYF. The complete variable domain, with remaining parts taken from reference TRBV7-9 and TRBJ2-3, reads DTGVSQNPRHKITKRGQNVTFRCDPISEHNRLYWYRQTLGQGPEFLTYFQNEAQLEKSRLLSDRFSAERPKGSFSTLEIQRTEQGDSAMYLCASTLPVHNTQYFGPGTRLTVL.

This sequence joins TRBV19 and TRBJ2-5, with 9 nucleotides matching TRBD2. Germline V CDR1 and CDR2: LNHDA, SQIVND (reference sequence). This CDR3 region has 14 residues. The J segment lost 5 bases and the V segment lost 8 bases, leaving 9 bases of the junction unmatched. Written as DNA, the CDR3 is TGTGCCAGTCGGCCGGGACTAGCCGTTGAGACCCAGTACTTC. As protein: CASRPGLAVETQYF.

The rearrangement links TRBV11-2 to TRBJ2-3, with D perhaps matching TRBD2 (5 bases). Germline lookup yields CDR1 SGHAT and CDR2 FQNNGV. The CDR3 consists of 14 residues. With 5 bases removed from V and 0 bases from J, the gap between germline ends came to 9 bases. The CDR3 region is CASSRTGSTDTQYF. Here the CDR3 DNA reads TGTGCCAGCAGCCGGACTGGGAGCACAGATACGCAGTATTTT.

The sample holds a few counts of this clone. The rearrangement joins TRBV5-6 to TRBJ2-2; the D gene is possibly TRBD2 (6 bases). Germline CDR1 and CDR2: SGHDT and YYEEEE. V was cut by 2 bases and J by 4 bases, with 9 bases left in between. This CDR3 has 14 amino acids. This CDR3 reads CASSLPGSTGELFF. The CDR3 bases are TGTGCCAGCAGCTTACCCGGGAGCACCGGGGAGCTGTTTTTT.

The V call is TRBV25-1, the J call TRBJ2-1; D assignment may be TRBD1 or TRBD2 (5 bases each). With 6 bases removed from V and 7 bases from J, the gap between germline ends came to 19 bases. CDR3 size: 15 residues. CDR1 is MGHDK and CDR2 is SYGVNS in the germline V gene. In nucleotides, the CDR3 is TGTGCCAGCAGGAGGGGCGGTCAGGCCCTAAATGAGCAGTTCTTC. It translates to CASRRGGQALNEQFF.

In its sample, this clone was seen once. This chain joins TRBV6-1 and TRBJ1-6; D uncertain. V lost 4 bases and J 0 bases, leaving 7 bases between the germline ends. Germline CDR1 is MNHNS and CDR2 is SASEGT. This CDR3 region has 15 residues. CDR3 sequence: CASSGEISYNSPLHF. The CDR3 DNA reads TGTGCCAGCAGTGGAGAGATCTCCTATAATTCACCCCTCCACTTT.

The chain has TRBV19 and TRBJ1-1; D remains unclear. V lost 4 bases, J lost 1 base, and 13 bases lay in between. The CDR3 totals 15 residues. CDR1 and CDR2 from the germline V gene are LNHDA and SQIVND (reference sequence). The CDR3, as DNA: TGTGCCAGTAGTAAGCAGAAGGCCGCGAACACTGAAGCTTTCTTT. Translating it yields CASSKQKAANTEAFF.

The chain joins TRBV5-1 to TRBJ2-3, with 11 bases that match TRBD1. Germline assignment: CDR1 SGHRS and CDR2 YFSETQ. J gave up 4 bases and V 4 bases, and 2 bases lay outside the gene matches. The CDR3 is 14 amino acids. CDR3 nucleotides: TGCGCCAGCAGCCGGACAGGGGGCTCAGATACGCAGTATTTT. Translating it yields CASSRTGGSDTQYF.

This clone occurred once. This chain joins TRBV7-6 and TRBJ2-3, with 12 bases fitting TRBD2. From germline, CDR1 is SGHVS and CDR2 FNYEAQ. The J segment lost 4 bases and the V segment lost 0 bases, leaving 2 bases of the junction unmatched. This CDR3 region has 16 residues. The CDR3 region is CASSLALAGGADTQYF. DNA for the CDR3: TGTGCCAGCAGCTTAGCCCTAGCGGGAGGGGCAGATACGCAGTATTTT.

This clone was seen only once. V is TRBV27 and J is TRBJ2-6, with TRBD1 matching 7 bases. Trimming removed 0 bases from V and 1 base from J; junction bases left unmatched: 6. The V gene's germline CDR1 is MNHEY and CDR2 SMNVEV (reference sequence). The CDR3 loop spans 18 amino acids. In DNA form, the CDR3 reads TGTGCCAGCAGTTTATCTGGGACAGTGCTTTCTGGGGCCAACGTCCTGACTTTC. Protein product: CASSLSGTVLSGANVLTF.

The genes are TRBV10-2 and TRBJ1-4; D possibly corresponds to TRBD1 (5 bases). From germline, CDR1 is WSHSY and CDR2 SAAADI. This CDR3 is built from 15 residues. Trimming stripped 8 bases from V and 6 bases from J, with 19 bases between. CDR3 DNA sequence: TGCGCCAGCGCTAAACAGGCACTTGGGGATGAAAAACTGTTTTTT. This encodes CASAKQALGDEKLFF.

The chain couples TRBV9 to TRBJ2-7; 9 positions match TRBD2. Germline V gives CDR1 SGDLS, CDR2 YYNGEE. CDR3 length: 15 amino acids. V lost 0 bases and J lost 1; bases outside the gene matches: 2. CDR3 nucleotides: TGTGCCAGCAGCGTAGAGAGCGGGAGGTCCTACGAGCAGTACTTC. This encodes CASSVESGRSYEQYF.

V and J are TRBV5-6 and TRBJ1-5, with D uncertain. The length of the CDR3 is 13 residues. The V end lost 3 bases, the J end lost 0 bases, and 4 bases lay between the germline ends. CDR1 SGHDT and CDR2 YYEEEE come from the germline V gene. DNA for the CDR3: TGTGCCAGCAGCTCTACTAGCAATCAGCCCCAGCATTTT. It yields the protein CASSSTSNQPQHF.

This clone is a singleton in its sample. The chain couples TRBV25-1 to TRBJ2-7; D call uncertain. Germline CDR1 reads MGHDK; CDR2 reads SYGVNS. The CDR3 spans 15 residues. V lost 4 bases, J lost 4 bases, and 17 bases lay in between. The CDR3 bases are TGTGCCAGCAGTGCACTCGCTTCCGATAATTACGAGCAGTACTTC. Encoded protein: CASSALASDNYEQYF.

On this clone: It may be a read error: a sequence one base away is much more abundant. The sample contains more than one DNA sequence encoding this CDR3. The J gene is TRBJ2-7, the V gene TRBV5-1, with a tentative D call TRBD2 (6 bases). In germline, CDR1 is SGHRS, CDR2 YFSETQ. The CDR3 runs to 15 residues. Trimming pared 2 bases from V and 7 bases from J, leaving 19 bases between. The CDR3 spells CASSFSMEGGYEQYF. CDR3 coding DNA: TGCGCCAGCAGCTTTTCGATGGAGGGTGGATATGAGCAGTACTTC.

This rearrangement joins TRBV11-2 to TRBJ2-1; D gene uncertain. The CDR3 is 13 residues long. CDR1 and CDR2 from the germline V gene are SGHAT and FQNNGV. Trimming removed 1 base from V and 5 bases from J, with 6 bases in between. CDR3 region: CASSLGIDNEQFF. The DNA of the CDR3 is TGTGCCAGCAGCTTAGGGATTGACAATGAGCAGTTCTTC. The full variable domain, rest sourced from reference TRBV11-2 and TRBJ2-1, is EAGVAQSPRYKIIEKRQSVAFWCNPISGHATLYWYQQILGQGPKLLIQFQNNGVVDDSQLPKDRFSAERLKGVDSTLKIQPAKLEDSAVYLCASSLGIDNEQFFGPGTRLTVL.

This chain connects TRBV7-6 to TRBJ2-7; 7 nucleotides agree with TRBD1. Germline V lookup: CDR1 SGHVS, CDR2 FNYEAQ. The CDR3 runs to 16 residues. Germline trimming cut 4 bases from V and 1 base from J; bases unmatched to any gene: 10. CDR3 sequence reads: CASSSPGQQESYEQYF. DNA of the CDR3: TGTGCCAGCAGCTCTCCGGGACAGCAAGAATCCTACGAGCAGTACTTC. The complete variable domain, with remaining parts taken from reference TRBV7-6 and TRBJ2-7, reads GAGVSQSPRYKVTKRGQDVALRCDPISGHVSLYWYRQALGQGPEFLTYFNYEAQQDKSGLPNDRFSAERPEGSISTLTIQRTEQRDSAMYRCASSSPGQQESYEQYFGPGTRLTVT.

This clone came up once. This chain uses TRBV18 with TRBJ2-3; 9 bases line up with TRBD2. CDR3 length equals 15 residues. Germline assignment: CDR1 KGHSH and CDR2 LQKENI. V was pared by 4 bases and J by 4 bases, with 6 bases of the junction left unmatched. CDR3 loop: CASSRQAGGADTQYF. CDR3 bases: TGTGCCAGCTCACGTCAAGCGGGAGGAGCAGATACGCAGTATTTT.

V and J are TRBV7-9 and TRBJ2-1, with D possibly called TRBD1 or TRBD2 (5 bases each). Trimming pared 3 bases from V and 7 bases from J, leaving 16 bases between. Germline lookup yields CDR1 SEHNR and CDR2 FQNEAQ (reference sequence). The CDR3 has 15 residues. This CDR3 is CASSLGVLFGNEQFF. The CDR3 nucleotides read TGTGCCAGCAGCTTGGGGGTTCTCTTCGGGAATGAGCAGTTCTTC.

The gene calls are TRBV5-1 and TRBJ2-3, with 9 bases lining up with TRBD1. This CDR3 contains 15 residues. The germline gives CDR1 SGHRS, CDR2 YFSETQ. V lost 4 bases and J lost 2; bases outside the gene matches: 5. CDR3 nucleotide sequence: TGCGCCAGCAGCGTAGGGACAGGGTTCACAGATACGCAGTATTTT. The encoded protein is CASSVGTGFTDTQYF.

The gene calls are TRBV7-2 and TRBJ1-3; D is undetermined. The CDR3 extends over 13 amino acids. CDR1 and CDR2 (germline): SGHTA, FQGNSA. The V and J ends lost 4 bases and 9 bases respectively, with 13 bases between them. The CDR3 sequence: CASSYTQVGTIYF. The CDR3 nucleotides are TGTGCCAGCAGCTACACCCAGGTTGGCACCATATATTTT.

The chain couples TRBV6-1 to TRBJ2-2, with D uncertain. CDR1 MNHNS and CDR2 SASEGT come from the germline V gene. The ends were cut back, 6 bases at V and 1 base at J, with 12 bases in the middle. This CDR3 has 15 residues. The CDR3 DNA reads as TGTGCCAGCAGCTTATGGACCGGGAACACCGGGGAGCTGTTTTTT. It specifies CASSLWTGNTGELFF.

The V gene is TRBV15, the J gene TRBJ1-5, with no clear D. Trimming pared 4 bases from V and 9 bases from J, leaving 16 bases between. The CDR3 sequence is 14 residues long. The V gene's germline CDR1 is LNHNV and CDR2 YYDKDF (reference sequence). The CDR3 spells CATSKMGGSWPQHF. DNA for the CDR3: TGTGCCACCAGCAAAATGGGCGGGTCATGGCCCCAGCATTTT.

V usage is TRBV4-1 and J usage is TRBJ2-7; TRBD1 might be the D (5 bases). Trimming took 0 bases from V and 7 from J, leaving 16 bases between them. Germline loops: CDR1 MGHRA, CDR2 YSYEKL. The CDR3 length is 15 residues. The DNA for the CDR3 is TGCGCCAGCAGCCAAGATGGGGCCAGGGTGGGAGAGCAGTACTTC. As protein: CASSQDGARVGEQYF.

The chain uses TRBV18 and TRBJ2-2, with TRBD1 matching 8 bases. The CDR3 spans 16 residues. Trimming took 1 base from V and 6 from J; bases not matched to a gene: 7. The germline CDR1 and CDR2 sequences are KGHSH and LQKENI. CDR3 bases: TGTGCCAGCTCACCACTCCGGGACAGGAAGGCCGGGGAGCTGTTTTTT. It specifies CASSPLRDRKAGELFF.

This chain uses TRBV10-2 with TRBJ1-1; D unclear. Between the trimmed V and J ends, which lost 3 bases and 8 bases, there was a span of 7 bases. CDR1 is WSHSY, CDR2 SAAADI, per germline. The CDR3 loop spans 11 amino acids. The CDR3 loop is CASSDRVEAFF. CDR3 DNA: TGCGCCAGCAGTGATCGGGTGGAAGCTTTCTTT.